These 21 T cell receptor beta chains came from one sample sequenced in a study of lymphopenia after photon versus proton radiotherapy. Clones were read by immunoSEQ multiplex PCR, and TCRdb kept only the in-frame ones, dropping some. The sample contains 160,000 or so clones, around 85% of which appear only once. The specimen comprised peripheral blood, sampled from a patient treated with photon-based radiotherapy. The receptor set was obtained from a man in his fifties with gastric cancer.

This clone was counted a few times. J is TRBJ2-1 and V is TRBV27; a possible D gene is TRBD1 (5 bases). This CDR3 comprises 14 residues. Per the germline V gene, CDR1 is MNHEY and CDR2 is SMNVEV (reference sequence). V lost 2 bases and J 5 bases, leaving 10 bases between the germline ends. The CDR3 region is CASSLGALNNEQFF. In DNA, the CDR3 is TGTGCCAGCAGTTTAGGGGCCCTAAACAATGAGCAGTTCTTC.

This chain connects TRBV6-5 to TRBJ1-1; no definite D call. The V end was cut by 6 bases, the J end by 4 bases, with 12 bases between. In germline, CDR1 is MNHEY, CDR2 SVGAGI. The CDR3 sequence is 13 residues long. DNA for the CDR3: TGTGCCAGCAGGAGACCTTTCTTCACTGAAGCTTTCTTT. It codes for CASRRPFFTEAFF.

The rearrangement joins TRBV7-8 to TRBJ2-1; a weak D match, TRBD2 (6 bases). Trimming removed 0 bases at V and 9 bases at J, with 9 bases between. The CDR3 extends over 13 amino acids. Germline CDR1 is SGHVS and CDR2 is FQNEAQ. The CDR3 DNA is TGTGCCAGCAGCTTAGCGGGGGGACGTGAGCAGTTCTTC. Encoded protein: CASSLAGGREQFF.

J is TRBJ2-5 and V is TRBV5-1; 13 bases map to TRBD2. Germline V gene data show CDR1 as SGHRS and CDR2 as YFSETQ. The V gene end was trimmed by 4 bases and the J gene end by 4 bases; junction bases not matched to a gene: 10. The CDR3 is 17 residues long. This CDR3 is CASSPGTSGTRGETQYF. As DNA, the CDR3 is TGCGCCAGCAGCCCCGGGACTAGCGGGACGAGGGGAGAGACCCAGTACTTC.

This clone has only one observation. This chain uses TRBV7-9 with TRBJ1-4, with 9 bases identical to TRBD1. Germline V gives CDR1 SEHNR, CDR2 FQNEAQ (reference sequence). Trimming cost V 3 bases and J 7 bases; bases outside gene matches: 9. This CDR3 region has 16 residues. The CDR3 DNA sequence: TGTGCCAGCAGCTTCATACAGGGGGCCAAGGGTGAAAAACTGTTTTTT. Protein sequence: CASSFIQGAKGEKLFF.

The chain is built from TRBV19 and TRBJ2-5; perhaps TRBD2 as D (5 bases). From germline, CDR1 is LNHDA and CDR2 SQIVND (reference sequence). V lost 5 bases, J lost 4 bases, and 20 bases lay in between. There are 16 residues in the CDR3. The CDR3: CASSPEGRFRAETQYF. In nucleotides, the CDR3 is TGTGCCAGTAGTCCCGAGGGCCGTTTTAGGGCAGAGACCCAGTACTTC. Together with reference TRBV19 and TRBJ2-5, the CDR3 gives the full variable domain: DGGITQSPKYLFRKEGQNVTLSCEQNLNHDAMYWYRQDPGQGLRLIYYSQIVNDFQKGDIAEGYSVSREKKESFPLTVTSAQKNPTAFYLCASSPEGRFRAETQYFGPGTRLLVL.

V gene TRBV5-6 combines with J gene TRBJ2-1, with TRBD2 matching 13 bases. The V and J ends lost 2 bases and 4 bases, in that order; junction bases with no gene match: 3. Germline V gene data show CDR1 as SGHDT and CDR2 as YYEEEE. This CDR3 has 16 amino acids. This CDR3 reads CASSFGLAGEYNEQFF. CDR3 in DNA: TGTGCCAGCAGCTTCGGACTAGCGGGGGAATACAATGAGCAGTTCTTC.

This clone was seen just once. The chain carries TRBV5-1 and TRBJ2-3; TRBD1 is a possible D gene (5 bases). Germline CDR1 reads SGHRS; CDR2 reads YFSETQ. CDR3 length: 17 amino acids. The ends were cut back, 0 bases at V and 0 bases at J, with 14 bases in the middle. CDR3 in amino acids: CASSLGAQATSTDTQYF. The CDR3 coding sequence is TGCGCCAGCAGCTTGGGAGCACAGGCTACTAGCACAGATACGCAGTATTTT.

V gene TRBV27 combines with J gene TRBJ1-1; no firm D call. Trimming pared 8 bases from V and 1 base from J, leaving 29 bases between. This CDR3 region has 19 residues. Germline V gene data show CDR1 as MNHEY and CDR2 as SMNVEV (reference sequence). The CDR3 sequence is CASPLIISIPHVPNTEAFF. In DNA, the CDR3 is TGTGCCAGCCCTTTAATAATTAGTATTCCTCACGTTCCGAACACTGAAGCTTTCTTT.

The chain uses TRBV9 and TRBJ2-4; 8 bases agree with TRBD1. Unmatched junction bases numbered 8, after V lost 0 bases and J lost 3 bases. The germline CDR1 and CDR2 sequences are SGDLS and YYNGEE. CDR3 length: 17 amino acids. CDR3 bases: TGTGCCAGCAGCGTAGCGGACAGGGTGGTCGGCAAAAACATTCAGTACTTC. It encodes CASSVADRVVGKNIQYF. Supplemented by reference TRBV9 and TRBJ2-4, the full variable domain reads DSGVTQTPKHLITATGQRVTLRCSPRSGDLSVYWYQQSLDQGLQFLIQYYNGEERAKGNILERFSAQQFPDLHSELNLSSLELGDSALYFCASSVADRVVGKNIQYFGAGTRLSVL.

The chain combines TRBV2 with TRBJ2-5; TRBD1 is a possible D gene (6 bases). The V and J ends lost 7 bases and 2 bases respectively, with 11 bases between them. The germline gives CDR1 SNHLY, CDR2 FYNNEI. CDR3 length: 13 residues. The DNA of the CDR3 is TGTGCCAGCATGCCCACAGGGCAAGAGACCCAGTACTTC. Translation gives CASMPTGQETQYF. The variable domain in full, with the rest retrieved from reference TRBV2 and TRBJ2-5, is EPEVTQTPSHQVTQMGQEVILRCVPISNHLYFYWYRQILGQKVEFLVSFYNNEISEKSEIFDDQFSVERPDGSNFTLKIRSTKLEDSAMYFCASMPTGQETQYFGPGTRLLVL.

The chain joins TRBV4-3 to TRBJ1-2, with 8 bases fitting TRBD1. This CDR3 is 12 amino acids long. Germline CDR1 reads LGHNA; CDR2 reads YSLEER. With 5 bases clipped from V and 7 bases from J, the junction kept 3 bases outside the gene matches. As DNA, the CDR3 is TGCGCCAGCAGCGCACAGGGGGTTGGCTACACCTTC. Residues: CASSAQGVGYTF.

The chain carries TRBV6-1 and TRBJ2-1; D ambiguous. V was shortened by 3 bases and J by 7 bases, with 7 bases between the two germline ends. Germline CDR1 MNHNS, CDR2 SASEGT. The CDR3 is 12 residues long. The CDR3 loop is CASSDYLNEQFF. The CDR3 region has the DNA TGTGCCAGCAGTGATTATTTAAATGAGCAGTTCTTC.

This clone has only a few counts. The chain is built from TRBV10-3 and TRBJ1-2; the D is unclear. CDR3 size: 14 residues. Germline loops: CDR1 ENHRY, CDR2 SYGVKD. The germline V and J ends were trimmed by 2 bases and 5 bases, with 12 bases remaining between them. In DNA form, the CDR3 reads TGTGCCATCAGTGAGGTGGGAGTAGGGTATGGCTACACCTTC. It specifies CAISEVGVGYGYTF.

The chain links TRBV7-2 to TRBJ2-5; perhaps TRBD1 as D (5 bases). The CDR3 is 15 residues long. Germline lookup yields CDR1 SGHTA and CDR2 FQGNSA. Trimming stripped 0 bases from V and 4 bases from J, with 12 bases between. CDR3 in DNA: TGTGCCAGCAGCTTAGCAGGGGTAGCTACAGAGACCCAGTACTTC. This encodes CASSLAGVATETQYF.

CDR3: CASSRGDTQYF. The CDR3 DNA sequence: TGTGCCAGCAGCCGTGGAGATACGCAGTATTTT. The rearrangement links TRBV6-5 to TRBJ2-3, with D unresolved. The CDR3 loop spans 11 amino acids. With 6 bases removed from V and 5 bases from J, the gap between germline ends came to 6 bases. Per the germline V gene, CDR1 is MNHEY and CDR2 is SVGAGI.

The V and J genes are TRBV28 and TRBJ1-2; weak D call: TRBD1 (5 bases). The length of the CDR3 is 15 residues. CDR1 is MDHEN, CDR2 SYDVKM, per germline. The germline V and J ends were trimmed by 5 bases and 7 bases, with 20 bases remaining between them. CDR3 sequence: CASSLLKVATGGYTF. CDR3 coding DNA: TGTGCCAGCAGTCTCCTAAAAGTTGCCACAGGTGGCTACACCTTC.

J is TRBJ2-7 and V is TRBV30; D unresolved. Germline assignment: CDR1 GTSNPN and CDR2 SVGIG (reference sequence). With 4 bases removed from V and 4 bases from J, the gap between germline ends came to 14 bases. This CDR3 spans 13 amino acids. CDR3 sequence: CAWTRAAGYEQYF. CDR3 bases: TGTGCCTGGACCCGGGCGGCAGGTTACGAGCAGTACTTC.

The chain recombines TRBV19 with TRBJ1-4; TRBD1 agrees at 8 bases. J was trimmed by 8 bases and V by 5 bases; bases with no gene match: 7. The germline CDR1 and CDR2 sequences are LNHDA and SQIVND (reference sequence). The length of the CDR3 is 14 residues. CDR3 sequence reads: CASSPQGGREKLFF. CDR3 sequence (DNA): TGTGCCAGTAGTCCACAGGGGGGGCGGGAAAAACTGTTTTTT.

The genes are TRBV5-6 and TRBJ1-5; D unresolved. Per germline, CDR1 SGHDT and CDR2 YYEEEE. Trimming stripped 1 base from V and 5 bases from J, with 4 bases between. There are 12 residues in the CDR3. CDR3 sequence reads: CASSLRYQPQHF. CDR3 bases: TGTGCCAGCAGCTTGCGTTATCAGCCCCAGCATTTT.

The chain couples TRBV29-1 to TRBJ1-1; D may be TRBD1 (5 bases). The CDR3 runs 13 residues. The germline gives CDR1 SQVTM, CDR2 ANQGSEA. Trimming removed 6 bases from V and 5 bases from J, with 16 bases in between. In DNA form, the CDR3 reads TGCAGCGTCGGACCCCCCGGGGGTACTGAAGCTTTCTTT. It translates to CSVGPPGGTEAFF.